A single sample gave rise to the 29 T cell receptor beta chains below, sequenced in a study of blood T cell repertoires in COVID-19. Sequencing was performed with immunoSEQ multiplex PCR; in TCRdb, only in-frame clones are kept and a portion is missing. The sample has about 260,000 clones, approximately 86% seen once. The specimen was peripheral blood. The receptors come from a man aged 35 to 55 who had recovered from COVID-19.

The chain couples TRBV6-5 to TRBJ2-5, with 8 bases lining up with TRBD2. CDR3 length: 12 amino acids. Trimming removed 6 bases from V and 7 bases from J; junction bases left unmatched: 4. Germline V CDR1 and CDR2: MNHEY, SVGAGI. The CDR3 is CASRRAGGTQYF. CDR3 sequence (DNA): TGTGCCAGCAGACGGGCGGGAGGGACCCAGTACTTC.

This clone was counted once. This rearrangement joins TRBV4-1 to TRBJ2-5; 10 bases agree with TRBD1. Germline V gene lookup returns CDR1 MGHRA and CDR2 YSYEKL. The CDR3 contains 15 residues. V lost 4 bases and J lost 5; bases outside the gene matches: 7. The CDR3 loop is CASSPWDRGVETQYF. Written as DNA, the CDR3 is TGCGCCAGCAGCCCCTGGGACAGGGGAGTGGAGACCCAGTACTTC.

The gene calls are TRBV5-1 and TRBJ2-1; 11 bases map to TRBD2. Germline CDR1 is SGHRS and CDR2 is YFSETQ. V gave up 4 bases and J gave up 2 bases; unmatched junction bases: 2. The CDR3 contains 15 residues. CDR3 residues: CASSRGLAAYNEQFF. In nucleotides, the CDR3 is TGCGCCAGCAGCCGGGGACTAGCGGCCTACAATGAGCAGTTCTTC.

The chain has TRBV3-1 (or the pseudogene TRBV3-2) and TRBJ2-7; TRBD1 aligns across 9 bases. The V and J ends lost 3 bases and 6 bases, in that order; junction bases with no gene match: 12. The CDR3 loop spans 16 amino acids. Germline V gives CDR1 LGHDT, CDR2 YNNKEL (reference sequence). In nucleotides, the CDR3 is TGTGCCAGCAGCCACGTCCCGGGACAGGGTCCACCCGAGCAGTACTTC. Translation gives CASSHVPGQGPPEQYF.

This clone has only a few counts. The rearrangement uses TRBV5-5 and TRBJ1-1; no definite D call. Per the germline V gene, CDR1 is SGHKS and CDR2 is YYEKEE (reference sequence). The V end was cut by 4 bases, the J end by 6 bases, with 13 bases between. CDR3 length equals 13 residues. This chain's CDR3 is CASSQRGLPEAFF. The CDR3 DNA reads as TGTGCCAGCAGCCAGAGAGGGTTGCCTGAAGCTTTCTTT. Full variable domain (missing parts from reference TRBV5-5 and TRBJ1-1): DAGVTQSPTHLIKTRGQQVTLRCSPISGHKSVSWYQQVLGQGPQFIFQYYEKEERGRGNFPDRFSARQFPNYSSELNVNALLLGDSALYLCASSQRGLPEAFFGQGTRLTVV.

The chain has TRBV5-4 and TRBJ2-1; 8 positions agree with TRBD1. CDR1 SGHNT and CDR2 YYREEE come from the germline V gene (reference sequence). Unmatched junction bases numbered 5, after V lost 5 bases and J lost 1 base. CDR3 length equals 15 residues. The CDR3 nucleotides are TGTGCCAGCAGAATCGACAGGGGATCCTACAATGAGCAGTTCTTC. It yields the protein CASRIDRGSYNEQFF.

The CDR3 here is CASSLNFQETQYF. CDR3 DNA sequence: TGTGCCAGCTCACTAAACTTCCAAGAGACCCAGTACTTC. V usage is TRBV18 and J usage is TRBJ2-5; D uncertain. Trimming stripped 4 bases from V and 1 base from J, with 7 bases between. From germline, CDR1 is KGHSH and CDR2 LQKENI. The CDR3 covers 13 residues.

The V gene is TRBV27, the J gene TRBJ2-7; 7 bases align to TRBD2. The CDR3 runs 15 residues. V gave up 2 bases and J gave up 4 bases; unmatched junction bases: 8. Germline V gene sequence: CDR1 MNHEY, CDR2 SMNVEV (reference sequence). CDR3 bases: TGTGCCAGCAGTTTAAACGGCGGGGGTCGATACGAGCAGTACTTC. Residues: CASSLNGGGRYEQYF.

V and J are TRBV9 and TRBJ2-1; 7 positions match TRBD2. Unmatched junction bases numbered 4, after V lost 4 bases and J lost 9 bases. From germline, CDR1 is SGDLS and CDR2 YYNGEE. This CDR3 spans 12 amino acids. CDR3 sequence: CASSLPGGEQFF. The CDR3 bases are TGTGCCAGCAGCCTGCCGGGAGGTGAGCAGTTCTTC.

The CDR3 nucleotides read TGTGCCAGCAGCGTCGGACAGAGACAAGAGACCCAGTACTTC. It translates to CASSVGQRQETQYF. The chain couples TRBV2 to TRBJ2-5; TRBD1 might be the D (6 bases). With 6 bases removed from V and 2 bases from J, the gap between germline ends came to 13 bases. CDR1 is SNHLY and CDR2 is FYNNEI in the germline V gene. The CDR3 is 14 residues long.

V and J are TRBV9 and TRBJ2-7, with D perhaps matching TRBD2 (7 bases). The germline gives CDR1 SGDLS, CDR2 YYNGEE. The CDR3 is 14 residues long. Trimming cost V 0 bases and J 6 bases, with 13 bases left between them. The CDR3 spells CASSVEGEGPEQYF. The CDR3 nucleotides read TGTGCCAGCAGCGTAGAGGGGGAGGGGCCCGAGCAGTACTTC.

This chain links TRBV6-7 with TRBJ2-1, with a tentative D call TRBD1 (5 bases). TRBV6-7 carries the ORF label, with uncertain function. The CDR3 is 13 residues long. V was shortened by 0 bases and J by 8 bases, with 8 bases between the two germline ends. Here the CDR3 reads CASSYSLGHEQFF. The DNA of the CDR3 is TGTGCCAGCAGTTACTCTCTGGGGCATGAGCAGTTCTTC.

The chain joins TRBV25-1 to TRBJ2-5, with D tentatively TRBD1 (5 bases). Trimming took 5 bases from V and 4 from J, leaving 17 bases between them. CDR1 and CDR2 (germline): MGHDK, SYGVNS. There are 15 residues in the CDR3. The CDR3 nucleotides are TGTGCCAGCAGTTCATTCCGACAGCTTGGAGAGACCCAGTACTTC. It yields the protein CASSSFRQLGETQYF. The variable domain in full, with the rest retrieved from reference TRBV25-1 and TRBJ2-5, is EADIYQTPRYLVIGTGKKITLECSQTMGHDKMYWYQQDPGMELHLIHYSYGVNSTEKGDLSSESTVSRIRTEHFPLTLESARPSHTSQYLCASSSFRQLGETQYFGPGTRLLVL.

The chain joins TRBV27 to TRBJ1-6; TRBD1 aligns across 7 bases. J lost 4 bases, V lost 8 bases, and 2 bases had no gene match. The CDR3 totals 13 residues. Germline CDR1 reads MNHEY; CDR2 reads SMNVEV (reference sequence). The DNA of the CDR3 is TGTGCCAGCCGGACAGGATATAATTCACCCCTCCACTTT. It translates to CASRTGYNSPLHF.

The chain recombines TRBV14 with TRBJ2-7; tentative D call: TRBD1 (6 bases). The V and J ends lost 3 bases and 4 bases respectively, with 16 bases between them. CDR1 SGHDN and CDR2 FVKESK come from the germline V gene. The CDR3 has 15 residues. The CDR3 reads CASSQGARYGYEQYF. For the CDR3, the DNA is TGTGCCAGCAGCCAGGGGGCACGTTATGGGTACGAGCAGTACTTC.

The gene calls are TRBV7-9 and TRBJ2-2; TRBD2 matches at 7 bases. V was pared by 5 bases and J by 7 bases, with 10 bases of the junction left unmatched. CDR3 length equals 15 residues. Germline V lookup: CDR1 SEHNR, CDR2 FQNEAQ (reference sequence). The CDR3 nucleotides are TGTGCCAGCAGCCCGGAGGCTGGGACTATCGGGGAGCTGTTTTTT. The encoded protein is CASSPEAGTIGELFF.

This clone was recorded only once. The V gene is TRBV5-6, the J gene TRBJ2-1; D is possibly TRBD2 (5 bases). V lost 6 bases and J 3 bases, leaving 19 bases between the germline ends. This CDR3 region has 16 residues. CDR1 is SGHDT and CDR2 is YYEEEE in the germline V gene. The CDR3 nucleotides read TGTGCCAGCATTGGGAGTGCCGGGATGCGCTACAATGAGCAGTTCTTC. Protein: CASIGSAGMRYNEQFF.

The genes are TRBV18 and TRBJ2-1; 9 bases map to TRBD2. Per germline, CDR1 KGHSH and CDR2 LQKENI. J lost 4 bases, V lost 2 bases, and 6 bases had no gene match. The CDR3 contains 16 residues. The DNA for the CDR3 is TGTGCCAGCTCACCAACCCTAGCGGGGTTTTACAATGAGCAGTTCTTC. It translates to CASSPTLAGFYNEQFF. Complete variable domain (other parts from reference TRBV18 and TRBJ2-1): NAGVMQNPRHLVRRRGQEARLRCSPMKGHSHVYWYRQLPEEGLKFMVYLQKENIIDESGMPKERFSAEFPKEGPSILRIQQVVRGDSAAYFCASSPTLAGFYNEQFFGPGTRLTVL.

J is TRBJ2-1 and V is TRBV6-5, with 7 positions matching TRBD2. Germline CDR1 reads MNHEY; CDR2 reads SVGAGI. This CDR3 region has 15 residues. V lost 6 bases to trimming and J lost 9 bases; unmatched junction nucleotides: 14. The CDR3 is CASSPKRGGVAEQFF. As DNA, the CDR3 is TGTGCCAGCAGCCCAAAGAGGGGAGGGGTGGCTGAGCAGTTCTTC.

This rearrangement joins TRBV14 to TRBJ1-1; no clear D gene. CDR3 length: 13 amino acids. Trimming took 6 bases from V and 0 from J, leaving 8 bases between them. CDR1 and CDR2 from the germline V gene are SGHDN and FVKESK. The CDR3 DNA sequence: TGTGCCAGCAGTCGAGATCTGAACACTGAAGCTTTCTTT. Translated, it gives CASSRDLNTEAFF.

The V call is TRBV7-8, the J call TRBJ2-7, with D uncertain. V shed 5 bases and J shed 3 bases, with 14 bases lying between them. Germline CDR1 SGHVS, CDR2 FQNEAQ. The CDR3 totals 14 residues. CDR3 DNA: TGTGCCAGCAGCCCGCAAGAGAGGCGCTACGAGCAGTACTTC. Translated, it gives CASSPQERRYEQYF. The complete variable domain, with remaining parts taken from reference TRBV7-8 and TRBJ2-7, reads GAGVSQSPRYKVAKRGQDVALRCDPISGHVSLFWYQQALGQGPEFLTYFQNEAQLDKSGLPSDRFFAERPEGSVSTLKIQRTQQEDSAVYLCASSPQERRYEQYFGPGTRLTVT.

This chain connects TRBV6-6 to TRBJ2-2; D is unclear. The CDR3 has 14 amino acids. The V end was cut by 9 bases, the J end by 3 bases, with 14 bases between. In germline, CDR1 is MNHNY, CDR2 SVGAGI (reference sequence). The CDR3 sequence is CASIVGTYTGELFF. CDR3 DNA sequence: TGTGCCAGTATCGTGGGCACCTACACCGGGGAGCTGTTTTTT.

The CDR3 region is CASSPGTGTYEQYF. In nucleotides, the CDR3 is TGTGCCAGCAGCCCAGGGACAGGGACCTACGAGCAGTACTTC. The chain employs TRBV3-1 (or the pseudogene TRBV3-2) and TRBJ2-7; 9 nucleotides align to TRBD1. The CDR3 is 14 residues long. Germline V gene data show CDR1 as LGHDT and CDR2 as YNNKEL (reference sequence). With 4 bases clipped from V and 2 bases from J, the junction kept 3 bases outside the gene matches.

The chain is built from TRBV27 and TRBJ2-7, with D maybe TRBD2 (5 bases). With 6 bases removed from V and 6 bases from J, the gap between germline ends came to 12 bases. The V gene's germline CDR1 is MNHEY and CDR2 SMNVEV (reference sequence). The CDR3 loop spans 12 amino acids. The CDR3 bases are TGTGCCAGCAGCCCGGGGAGAGCCGAGCAGTACTTC. It translates to CASSPGRAEQYF.

The chain couples TRBV6-2 or TRBV6-3 to TRBJ2-5; TRBD1 might be the D (6 bases). The germline V and J ends were trimmed by 6 bases and 1 base, with 18 bases remaining between them. This CDR3 spans 16 amino acids. Germline V gene data show CDR1 as MNHEY and CDR2 as SVGEGT. This CDR3 is CASSPIGTQLQETQYF. CDR3 DNA sequence: TGTGCCAGCAGCCCAATTGGGACACAACTCCAAGAGACCCAGTACTTC.

The chain employs TRBV5-1 and TRBJ2-6, with no clear D. The CDR3 consists of 13 residues. V was pared by 4 bases and J by 3 bases, with 5 bases between. Per germline, CDR1 SGHRS and CDR2 YFSETQ. CDR3 sequence (DNA): TGCGCCAGCAGCCCGGGTGGGGCCAACGTCCTGACTTTC. Protein product: CASSPGGANVLTF.

This clone occurred once. The chain uses TRBV6-2 or TRBV6-3 and TRBJ2-7; D possibly corresponds to TRBD2 (6 bases). CDR3 length equals 14 residues. Trimming removed 5 bases from V and 8 bases from J, with 19 bases in between. CDR1 and CDR2 (germline): MNHEY, SVGEGT. CDR3 amino acids: CASSVGGGTSQQYF. The CDR3 DNA is TGTGCCAGCAGTGTCGGGGGTGGGACCTCCCAGCAGTACTTC.

The chain couples TRBV7-2 to TRBJ2-3; TRBD2 matches at 7 bases. CDR3 size: 15 residues. The V gene end was trimmed by 2 bases and the J gene end by 4 bases; junction bases not matched to a gene: 6. Germline values: CDR1 SGHTA, CDR2 FQGNSA. The chain's CDR3 is CASSLPAGVADTQYF. CDR3 DNA: TGTGCCAGCAGCTTACCCGCGGGAGTGGCAGATACGCAGTATTTT.

The V gene is TRBV11-2, the J gene TRBJ1-1, with 9 bases fitting TRBD1. The CDR3 extends over 15 amino acids. CDR1 SGHAT and CDR2 FQNNGV come from the germline V gene. J gave up 5 bases and V 1 base, and 5 bases lay outside the gene matches. CDR3 nucleotides: TGTGCCAGCAGCTTAGCTGGGACAGGGCCTACTGAAGCTTTCTTT. Encoded protein: CASSLAGTGPTEAFF. Complete variable domain (other parts from reference TRBV11-2 and TRBJ1-1): EAGVAQSPRYKIIEKRQSVAFWCNPISGHATLYWYQQILGQGPKLLIQFQNNGVVDDSQLPKDRFSAERLKGVDSTLKIQPAKLEDSAVYLCASSLAGTGPTEAFFGQGTRLTVV.